One sample yielded the 7 T cell receptor beta chains listed below, sequenced in a study of shared clonotypes between healthy human individuals. Terminally differentiated effector memory CD45RA+ cells were excluded by CCR7 positive selection of CD45RO-negative cells. Repertoires were generated with immunoSEQ multiplex PCR, while TCRdb's copy carries only in-frame clones and drops some. The table lists about 650,000 clones, roughly 95% of them singletons. The sample taken for sequencing was naive CD8+ T cells sorted from blood. These receptors were taken from a woman in her twenties or thirties in good health.

J is TRBJ2-5 and V is TRBV27, with 8 nucleotides matching TRBD2. V trimming: 8 bases; J trimming: 4 bases; junction bases outside the gene matches: 6. CDR3 length: 13 residues. From germline, CDR1 is MNHEY and CDR2 SMNVEV (reference sequence). This CDR3 reads CASYTSGLETQYF. For the CDR3, the DNA is TGTGCCAGCTATACTAGCGGCCTAGAGACCCAGTACTTC.

This chain links TRBV29-1 with TRBJ2-2; D is ambiguous. Looked up from germline, CDR1 is SQVTM and CDR2 is ANQGSEA. The CDR3 has 11 residues. Trimming removed 4 bases from V and 4 bases from J, with 4 bases in between. The CDR3 coding sequence is TGCAGCGTTGTTATCACCGGGGAGCTGTTTTTT. Amino acids: CSVVITGELFF.

The chain is built from TRBV29-1 and TRBJ2-7; a weak D match, TRBD1 (5 bases). The CDR3 runs 12 residues. Germline lookup yields CDR1 SQVTM and CDR2 ANQGSEA. The germline V and J ends were trimmed by 7 bases and 5 bases, with 15 bases remaining between them. The CDR3 region has the DNA TGCAGCGGGGTGGGGCAAAGTAACGAGCAGTACTTC. Amino acids: CSGVGQSNEQYF.

The J gene is TRBJ2-3, the V gene TRBV7-6, with 10 nucleotides matching TRBD1. The germline V gene encodes CDR1 SGHVS and CDR2 FNYEAQ. With 5 bases clipped from V and 3 bases from J, the junction kept 8 bases outside the gene matches. This CDR3 is 16 amino acids long. The chain's CDR3 is CASSPGTGVLTDTQYF. In DNA, the CDR3 is TGTGCCAGCAGCCCGGGGACAGGGGTCTTAACAGATACGCAGTATTTT.

The CDR3 loop is CASRGLFSNQPQHF. The CDR3 bases are TGTGCCAGTAGAGGGCTTTTTAGCAATCAGCCCCAGCATTTT. The genes are TRBV19 and TRBJ1-5; D remains unclear. Trimming took off 6 bases at V and 0 bases at J, with 9 bases between the two ends. The CDR3 sequence is 14 residues long. Germline assignment: CDR1 LNHDA and CDR2 SQIVND (reference sequence).

As to this clone: Relative to the germline gene, one junction end is altered; a read error may explain this. This chain joins TRBV7-9 and TRBJ2-7; D remains ambiguous. Germline V lookup: CDR1 SEHNR, CDR2 FQNEAQ (reference sequence). This CDR3 comprises 13 residues. This CDR3 is CASSLSELETQCF. CDR3 DNA: TGTGCCAGCAGCTTGTCGGAGCTAGAGACCCAGTGCTTC.

The chain has TRBV6-1 and TRBJ1-5; 8 bases match TRBD1. The germline CDR1 and CDR2 sequences are MNHNS and SASEGT. V lost 2 bases and J lost 0; bases outside the gene matches: 12. The CDR3 consists of 19 residues. DNA of the CDR3: TGTGCCAGCAGTGAATTTCGGGTTGGGGACAGGTATAGCAATCAGCCCCAGCATTTT. Encoded protein: CASSEFRVGDRYSNQPQHF.